These 8 T cell receptor beta chains were sequenced from one sample in a study of blood T cell repertoires in COVID-19. The data were produced by immunoSEQ multiplex PCR, yet TCRdb's version contains in-frame clones alone and is incomplete. This table holds approximately 180,000 clones, 70% to 85% found once. Material: PBMCs or T cells enriched from blood (not recorded which). Receptors originate from an older woman with acute COVID-19.

The chain combines TRBV24-1 with TRBJ2-2, with a possible D match to TRBD2 (6 bases). V was cut by 7 bases and J by 3 bases, with 8 bases left in between. Germline CDR1 is KGHDR and CDR2 is SFDVKD. CDR3 length: 13 amino acids. The DNA for the CDR3 is TGTGCCACCAGGGAGGGAGACACCGGGGAGCTGTTTTTT. As protein: CATREGDTGELFF.

The V and J genes are TRBV29-1 and TRBJ1-1; TRBD1 matches at 7 bases. V shed 7 bases and J 6 bases; nucleotides not matched to a gene: 8. Germline CDR1 reads SQVTM; CDR2 reads ANQGSEA. The CDR3 covers 12 residues. The CDR3 sequence: CSGYRGRAEAFF. CDR3 nucleotides: TGCAGCGGGTACAGGGGTAGAGCTGAAGCTTTCTTT.

The rearrangement joins TRBV4-1 to TRBJ1-5, with D unresolved. CDR3 size: 14 residues. Germline assignment: CDR1 MGHRA and CDR2 YSYEKL. V was shortened by 0 bases and J by 1 base, with 4 bases between the two germline ends. As DNA, the CDR3 is TGCGCCAGCAGCCAAGATTTAAGCAATCAGCCCCAGCATTTT. It translates to CASSQDLSNQPQHF.

The chain combines TRBV7-2 with TRBJ2-1; 7 positions agree with TRBD1. J was trimmed by 4 bases and V by 1 base; bases with no gene match: 4. The CDR3 spans 15 residues. Germline CDR1 is SGHTA and CDR2 is FQGNSA. The CDR3 here is CASSLDRGEYNEQFF. The CDR3 DNA sequence: TGTGCCAGCAGCTTAGACAGGGGAGAATACAATGAGCAGTTCTTC.

V is TRBV29-1 and J is TRBJ2-2; the match to TRBD1 covers 7 bases. Trimming cost V 4 bases and J 1 base; bases outside gene matches: 6. Germline loops: CDR1 SQVTM, CDR2 ANQGSEA. The CDR3 sequence is 15 residues long. The CDR3 DNA sequence: TGCAGCGTTGGGAAGGGGGCGGGGAACACCGGGGAGCTGTTTTTT. Its protein product is CSVGKGAGNTGELFF.

This clone was seen a handful of times. CDR3 DNA: TGTGCCAGTAGTCCTCACCGGGACAGGGTGTCCAATGAGCAGTTCTTC. The encoded protein is CASSPHRDRVSNEQFF. The chain is built from TRBV19 and TRBJ2-1, with 9 bases fitting TRBD1. With 5 bases clipped from V and 6 bases from J, the junction kept 11 bases outside the gene matches. The germline V gene encodes CDR1 LNHDA and CDR2 SQIVND (reference sequence). This CDR3 region has 16 residues.

This chain joins TRBV6-2 or TRBV6-3 and TRBJ2-7; D might be TRBD2 (5 bases). V was trimmed by 6 bases and J by 2 bases, leaving 11 bases between them. This CDR3 is built from 13 residues. The germline V gene has CDR1 MNHEY and CDR2 SVGEGT. In nucleotides, the CDR3 is TGTGCCAGCAGCCCCTTGGGAGCCTACGAGCAGTACGTC. This codes for CASSPLGAYEQYV.

Worth noting for this clone: This sample also contains other DNA sequences that code for the same CDR3. This chain joins TRBV4-3 and TRBJ2-4, with D perhaps TRBD1 (5 bases). This CDR3 is built from 17 residues. Between the trimmed V and J ends, which lost 0 bases and 0 bases, there was a span of 12 bases. CDR1 is LGHNA and CDR2 is YSLEER in the germline V gene. Written as DNA, the CDR3 is TGCGCCAGCAGCCAAGAAAGGGGTTTCTTAGCCAAAAACATTCAGTACTTC. Translation: CASSQERGFLAKNIQYF.